This T cell receptor (beta chain) appears in the sequencing data of a study of neurological immune-mediated disorders (dated by TCRdb to the late 2010s). Broadly, across the study: The study compared peripheral blood TCR-beta repertoires of HTLV-I-associated myelopathy (HAM/TSP) patients, multiple sclerosis patients and healthy controls using UMI-based sequencing. The 85 to 110 TCR-beta libraries included longitudinal samples, technical triplicates and paired sorted CD4+ and CD8+ T-cell subsets alongside PBMC samples. The cohort comprised roughly 70 subjects: 15 or so HAM/TSP patients, 35 or so multiple sclerosis patients and around 20 healthy controls. Study-wide findings and limitations: Across subjects, expanded clones never shared an identical CDR3 amino acid sequence, which suggests that the TCR-beta repertoires in every group were private. TCR clonal expansion was highest in HAM/TSP patients and lowest in MS patients, with MS patients falling below even healthy controls.

cDNA was synthesized by template-switch 5'RACE using a primer with a 10-nucleotide random unique molecular identifier that tagged each TCR transcript. Every sequencing run yielded over 190 million TCR-beta sequences covering 15-18 subjects. The RNeasy kit was used to extract total RNA. TCR-beta VDJ regions were amplified with primers for the TCR constant region and the 5'RACE anchor, using the KAPA Real-time Library Amplification kit. A first PCR added sample indexes and Illumina adaptors, and a second PCR then raised library yield. After Ampure bead purification, the TCR product of roughly 650 bp was size-selected on a 2% E-gel SizeSelection system. Library quality was checked on a Bioanalyzer, concentration was measured with Qubit, and libraries were quantified with the Kapa Library Quantification kit before pooling. Libraries were sequenced paired-end 2 x 150 bp on an Illumina HiSeq 2500. To increase sequence diversity, roughly 23-30% phiX was spiked into each library pool. Per the source publication's procedure: The UMI-based MiGEC pipeline processed quality-filtered reads and removed over 85% of raw TCR sequences during error correction. VDJ genes were aligned to IMGT germline references, and each clonotype was defined by a unique CDR3 amino acid sequence together with V-J genes. Clonal expansion, Shannon diversity and CDR3 relatedness (CalcPairwiseDistances, ClusterSamples) were evaluated with VDJtools, and phylogenetic trees were built with CLCbio workbench. A clone was classed as expanded if it had 8 or more unique UMIs, a cutoff based on coefficient-of-variation modelling across technical triplicates. TCRdb's own reprocessing of the public reads used fastp at Q25 and MiXCR and kept productive beta chains. Every distinct CDR3 protein forms one entry, paired with its most common genes and DNA. None of the V and J calls come from the authors' own analysis; TCRdb made them. For this sample the table gives just under 40,000 distinct CDR3 sequences, of which 6% to 7.5% were detected only once. Approximately 5.4% of the sample comes from the top ten.

This clonotype was seen repeatedly, ten times or more. Its antigen is currently not known. Within one base of it there is no much larger clone, and no base qualities were kept. The healthy controls were volunteers from blood banks in Maryland, USA. For sorted-subset TCR libraries, 1 million sorted CD4+ or CD8+ T cells were used. Peripheral blood was subjected to Ficoll-Hypaque density gradient centrifugation to isolate PBMCs, which were then cryopreserved in liquid nitrogen. The study also sequenced paired sorted CD4+ and CD8+ subsets from healthy controls, HAM/TSP patients and MS patients. Measured from the cysteine to the phenylalanine, the CDR3 is 14 residues long. Only the CDR3 DNA stays, 42 bases, in frame from base 1. In the germline V gene (reference sequence), CDR1 corresponds to MNHEY and CDR2 to SMNVEV. From V the trimming removes 4 bases and from J it removes 3 bases, while the gene matches leave 4 bases of the junction unaccounted for.

Input material: CD4+ T cells from blood. The receptor was derived from a man aged 45-60 years in good health. The receptor chain draws on TRBV27 and TRBJ2-7; 9 bases in the middle match TRBD1. The DNA sequence is as follows: TGTGCCAGCAGTTCCCGACAGGGGGGCTACGAGCAGTACTTC. Its translation reads: CASSSRQGGYEQYF.